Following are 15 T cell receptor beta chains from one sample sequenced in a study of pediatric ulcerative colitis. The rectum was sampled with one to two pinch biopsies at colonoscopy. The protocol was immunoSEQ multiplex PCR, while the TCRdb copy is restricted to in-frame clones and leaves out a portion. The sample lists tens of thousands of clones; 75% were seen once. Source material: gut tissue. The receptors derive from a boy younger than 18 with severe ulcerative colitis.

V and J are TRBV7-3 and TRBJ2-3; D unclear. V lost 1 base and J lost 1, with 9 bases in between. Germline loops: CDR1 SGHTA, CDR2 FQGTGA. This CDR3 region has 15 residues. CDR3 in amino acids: CASSLRMGGTDTQYF. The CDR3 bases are TGTGCCAGCAGCTTAAGAATGGGTGGCACAGATACGCAGTATTTT.

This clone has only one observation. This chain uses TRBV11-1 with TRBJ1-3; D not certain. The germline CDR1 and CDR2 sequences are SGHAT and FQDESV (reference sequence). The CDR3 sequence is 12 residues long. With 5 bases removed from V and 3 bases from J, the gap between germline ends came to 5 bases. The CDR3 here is CASSDFGNTIYF. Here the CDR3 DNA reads TGTGCCAGCAGCGATTTTGGAAACACCATATATTTT.

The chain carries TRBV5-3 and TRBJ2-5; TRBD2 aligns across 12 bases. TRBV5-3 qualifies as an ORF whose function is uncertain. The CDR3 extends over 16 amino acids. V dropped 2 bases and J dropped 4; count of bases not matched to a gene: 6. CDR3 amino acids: CARSFPSGGAGETQYF. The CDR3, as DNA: TGTGCCAGAAGCTTTCCTAGCGGGGGGGCCGGAGAGACCCAGTACTTC.

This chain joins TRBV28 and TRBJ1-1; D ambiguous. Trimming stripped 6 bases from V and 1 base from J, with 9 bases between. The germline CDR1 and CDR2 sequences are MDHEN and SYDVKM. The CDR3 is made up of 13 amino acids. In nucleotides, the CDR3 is TGTGCCAGCAGGGATCACAAGAACACTGAAGCTTTCTTT. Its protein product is CASRDHKNTEAFF.

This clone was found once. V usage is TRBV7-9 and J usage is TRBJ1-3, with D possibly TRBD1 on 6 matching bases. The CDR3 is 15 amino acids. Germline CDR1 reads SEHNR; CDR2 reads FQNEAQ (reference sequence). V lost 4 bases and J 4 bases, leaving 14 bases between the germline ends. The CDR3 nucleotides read TGTGCCAGCAGCTCTGGACAGCTTTCGGGAAACACCATATATTTT. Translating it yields CASSSGQLSGNTIYF.

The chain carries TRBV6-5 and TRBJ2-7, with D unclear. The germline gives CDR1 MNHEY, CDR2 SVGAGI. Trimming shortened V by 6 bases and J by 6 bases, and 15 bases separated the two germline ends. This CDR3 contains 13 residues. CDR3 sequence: CASRVVGYSEQYF. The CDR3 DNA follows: TGTGCCAGCAGGGTAGTGGGGTACTCCGAGCAGTACTTC.

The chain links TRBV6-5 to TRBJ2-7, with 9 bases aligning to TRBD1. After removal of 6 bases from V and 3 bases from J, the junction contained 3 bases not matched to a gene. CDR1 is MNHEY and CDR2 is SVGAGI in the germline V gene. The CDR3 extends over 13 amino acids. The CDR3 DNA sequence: TGTGCCAGCAGCGACAGGGGGTACTACGAGCAGTACTTC. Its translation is CASSDRGYYEQYF.

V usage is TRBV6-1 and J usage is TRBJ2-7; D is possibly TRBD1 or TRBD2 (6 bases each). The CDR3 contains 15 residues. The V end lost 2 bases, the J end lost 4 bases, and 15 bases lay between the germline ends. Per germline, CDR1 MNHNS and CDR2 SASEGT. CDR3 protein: CASSERGGTAYEQYF. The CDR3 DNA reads TGTGCCAGCAGTGAAAGAGGGGGGACCGCATACGAGCAGTACTTC.

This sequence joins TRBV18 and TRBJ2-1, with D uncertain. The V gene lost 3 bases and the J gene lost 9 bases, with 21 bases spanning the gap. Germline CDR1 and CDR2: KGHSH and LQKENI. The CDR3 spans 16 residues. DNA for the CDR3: TGTGCCAGCTCACCTTACTCGGACCCACTGCGCGGTGAGCAGTTCTTC. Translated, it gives CASSPYSDPLRGEQFF.

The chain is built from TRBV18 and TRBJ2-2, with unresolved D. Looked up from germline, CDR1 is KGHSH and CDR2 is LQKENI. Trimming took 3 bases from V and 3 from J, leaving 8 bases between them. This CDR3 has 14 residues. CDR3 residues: CASSPRTDTGELFF. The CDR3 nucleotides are TGTGCCAGCTCACCGCGGACGGACACCGGGGAGCTGTTTTTT.

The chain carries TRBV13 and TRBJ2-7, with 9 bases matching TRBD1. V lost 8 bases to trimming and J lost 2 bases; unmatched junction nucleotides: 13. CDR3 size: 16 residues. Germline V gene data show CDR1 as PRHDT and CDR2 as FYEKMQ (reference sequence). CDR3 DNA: TGTGCCAGCTCTCTAGCCGGGACAGGGTCACCCTACGAGCAGTACTTC. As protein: CASSLAGTGSPYEQYF.

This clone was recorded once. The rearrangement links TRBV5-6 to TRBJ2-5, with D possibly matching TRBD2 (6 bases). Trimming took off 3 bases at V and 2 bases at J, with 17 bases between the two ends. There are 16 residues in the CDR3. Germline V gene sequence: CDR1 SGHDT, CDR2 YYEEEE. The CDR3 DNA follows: TGTGCCAGCAGCTGGAGGGCCCCTAGGATACAAGAGACCCAGTACTTC. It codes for CASSWRAPRIQETQYF.

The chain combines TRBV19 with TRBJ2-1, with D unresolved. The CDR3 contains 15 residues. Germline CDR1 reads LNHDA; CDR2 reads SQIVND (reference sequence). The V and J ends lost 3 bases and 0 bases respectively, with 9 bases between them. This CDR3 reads CASSMGVSSYNEQFF. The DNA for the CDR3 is TGTGCCAGTAGTATGGGCGTCAGCTCCTACAATGAGCAGTTCTTC.

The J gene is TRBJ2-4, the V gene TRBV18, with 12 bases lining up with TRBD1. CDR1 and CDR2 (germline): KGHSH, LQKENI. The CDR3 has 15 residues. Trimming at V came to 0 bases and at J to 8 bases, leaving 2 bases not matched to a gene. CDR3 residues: CASSPPGQGAYIQYF. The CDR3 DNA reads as TGTGCCAGCTCACCACCGGGACAGGGGGCTTACATTCAGTACTTC.

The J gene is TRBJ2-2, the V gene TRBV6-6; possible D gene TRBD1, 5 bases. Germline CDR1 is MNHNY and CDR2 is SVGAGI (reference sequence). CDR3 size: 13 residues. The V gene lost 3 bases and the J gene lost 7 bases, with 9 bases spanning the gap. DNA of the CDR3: TGTGCCAGCAGTTATCAGGGTGGCGGGGAGCTGTTTTTT. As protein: CASSYQGGGELFF.